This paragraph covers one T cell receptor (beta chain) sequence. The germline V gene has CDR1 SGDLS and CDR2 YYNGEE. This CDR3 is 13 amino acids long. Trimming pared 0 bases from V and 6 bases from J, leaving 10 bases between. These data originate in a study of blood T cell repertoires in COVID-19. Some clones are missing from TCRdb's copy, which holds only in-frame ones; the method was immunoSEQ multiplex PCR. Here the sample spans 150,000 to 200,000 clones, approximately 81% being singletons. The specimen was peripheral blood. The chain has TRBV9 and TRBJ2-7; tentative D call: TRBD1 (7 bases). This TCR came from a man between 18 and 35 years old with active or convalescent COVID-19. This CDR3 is CASSVVQGGEQYF. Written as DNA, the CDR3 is TGTGCCAGCAGCGTAGTTCAGGGGGGCGAGCAGTACTTC.